This is a list of T cell receptor beta chains from one sample in a study of T cells expressing NK-cell markers. TCRdb re-called the 5' RACE reads and gives one entry per CDR3 protein, without DNA. The sample is made up of under 600,000 distinct CDR3 sequences, and the top ten hold 1.4% of it. Input material: blood T cells: a sorted CD56 or NKG2C T cell subset, CD4+ or CD8+ T cells, or bulk PBMC T cells (not recorded which). These receptors were taken from a woman in her fifties or sixties in good health. Each CDR3 is given with its conserved first and last residue.

CASSPSLAGGSEQYF TRBJ2-7 TRBV2
CASSRDDRVPQETQYF TRBJ2-5 TRBV5-1
CASSLKAGELFF TRBJ2-2 TRBV7-6
CASSLLGLAVLGNEQFF TRBJ2-1 TRBV12-3/TRBV12-4
CASNGQGVSGANVLTF TRBJ2-6 TRBV12-3/TRBV12-4
CASSPAGPPTNEQFF TRBJ2-1 TRBV5-1
CASSLSEGLSLEAFF TRBJ1-1 TRBV12-3/TRBV12-4
CASSAGPGVDTQYF TRBJ2-3 TRBV7-9
CSARGGGGATRNSGANVLTF TRBJ2-6 TRBV20-1
CASSFGDRDSGGELFF TRBJ2-2 TRBV5-1
CASRDNNQPQHF TRBJ1-5 TRBV10-3
CASSLVLSGSGAAEQFF TRBJ2-1 TRBV7-8
CASSRTFRGDKGELFF TRBJ2-2 TRBV3-1
CASTDSGRGDEQFF TRBJ2-1 TRBV5-1
CASGTSGGYEQYF TRBJ2-7 TRBV6-1
CSVGGGDWWNEQFF TRBJ2-1 TRBV29-1
CASSSPEFYQETQYF TRBJ2-5 TRBV7-9
CASSQGGQREGNNEQFF TRBJ2-1 TRBV3-1
CASSSSRGVADTQYF TRBJ2-3 TRBV7-9
CASSPQIQETQYF TRBJ2-5 TRBV27
CASSPGQGGYNQPQHF TRBJ1-5 TRBV5-6
CASSQGAGRHYEQYF TRBJ2-7 TRBV3-1
CASSELGGPNEQFF TRBJ2-1 TRBV2
CATSRGLEETQYF TRBJ2-5 TRBV24-1
CASSTWGGRGGTDTQYF TRBJ2-3 TRBV3-1
CSVEDRGSNYGYTF TRBJ1-2 TRBV29-1
CASSQEASGGTDTQYF TRBJ2-3 TRBV4-1
CSAPRPGVYEQYF TRBJ2-7 TRBV20-1
CASSLPDVDNEQFF TRBJ2-1 TRBV12-3/TRBV12-4
CASSLEGGIAIEQFF TRBJ2-1 TRBV5-4
CSASTAPWSIGTGELFF TRBJ2-2 TRBV20-1
CASSPRGQFGIQYF TRBJ2-4 TRBV12-3/TRBV12-4
CASSQMAGGTEAFF TRBJ1-1 TRBV3-1
CASSHERWDGYTF TRBJ1-2 TRBV5-1
CASSEGRKAYNEQFF TRBJ2-1 TRBV2
CASSTYPGTGTREQYF TRBJ2-7 TRBV19
CASSLGGSKEKLFF TRBJ1-4 TRBV12-3/TRBV12-4
CASSVAPVHNEQFF TRBJ2-1 TRBV9
CSVVGAQYGYTF TRBJ1-2 TRBV29-1
CSVGGGRAAPEQFF TRBJ2-1 TRBV29-1
CASRSDLTDTQYF TRBJ2-3 TRBV6-5
CASTREGHYNEQFF TRBJ2-1 TRBV5-1
CASSFGLAGASGELFF TRBJ2-2 TRBV7-9
CASRTPGQFYGYTF TRBJ1-2 TRBV19